This TCR beta chain was sequenced in a study of CD4 T cells in relation to SARS-CoV-2 and coronaviruses. Study-wide background: TCR beta CDR3s were sequenced after roughly nine-day antigen culture of PBMCs. Shared crossreactive spike epitopes were mapped to their HLA restriction.

Before the COVID-19 pandemic, during about 2011-2019, CD4+ T cells were taken from unexposed donors. After approximately ten days of culture, CD4+ T cells were isolated. As cell numbers allowed, unexposed-donor CD4+ T cells faced SARS-CoV-2 S/N and four cold-coronavirus spikes. PBMCs were plated at 1.5 million to 2 million per well in IL-2-containing medium. Comment on this clone: Its antigen is unidentified.

V shed 6 bases and J shed 0 bases, with 18 bases lying between them. The CDR3 contains 17 residues. Germline-derived CDR1 and CDR2 are MNHEY and SVGEGT. This table comes from immunoSEQ multiplex PCR, and its TCRdb copy is limited to in-frame clones, with some not included. The profile covers about 19,000 clones, with 75% to 85% appearing a single time and 20% to 25% taken by the ten largest. Sequencing was done on a sample of CD4+ T cells from PBMCs, cultured in vitro. This sequence originates from a human donor in good health. V and J are TRBV6-2 or TRBV6-3 and TRBJ2-4; tentatively, D is TRBD1 or TRBD2 (5 bases each). Here the CDR3 DNA reads TGTGCCAGCAGCCACAACAGGCCGGGGCTAGCCAAAAACATTCAGTACTTC. It codes for CASSHNRPGLAKNIQYF.